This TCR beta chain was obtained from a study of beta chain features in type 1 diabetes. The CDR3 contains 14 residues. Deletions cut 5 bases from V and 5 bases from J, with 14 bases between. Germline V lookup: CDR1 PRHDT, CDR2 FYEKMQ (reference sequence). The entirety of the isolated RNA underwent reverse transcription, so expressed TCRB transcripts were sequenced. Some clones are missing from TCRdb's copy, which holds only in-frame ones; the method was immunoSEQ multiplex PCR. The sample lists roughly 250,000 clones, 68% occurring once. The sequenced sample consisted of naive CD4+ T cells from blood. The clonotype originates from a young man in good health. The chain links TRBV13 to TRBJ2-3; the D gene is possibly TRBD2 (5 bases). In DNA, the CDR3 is TGTGCCAGCAGCATTGGGAGTAGGGAAGATACGCAGTATTTT. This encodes CASSIGSREDTQYF. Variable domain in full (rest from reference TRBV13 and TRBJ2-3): AAGVIQSPRHLIKEKRETATLKCYPIPRHDTVYWYQQGPGQDPQFLISFYEKMQSDKGSIPDRFSAQQFSDYHSELNMSSLELGDSALYFCASSIGSREDTQYFGPGTRLTVL.